This section outlines one T cell receptor beta chain sequence together with its context. What it binds is unknown. This record belongs to a study of shared clonotypes between healthy human individuals. Data came from immunoSEQ multiplex PCR; TCRdb stores just in-frame clones and leaves some out. Of around 2.1 million clones detected, about 94% appear once; the ten largest clones hold roughly 0.13%. V lost 4 bases to trimming and J lost 5 bases; unmatched junction nucleotides: 11. CDR1 MNHEY and CDR2 SMNVEV come from the germline V gene (reference sequence). The CDR3 is 16 residues long. Findings of the study overall: Some naive CD4 clonotypes, 4% to 6%, turned up in common across a handful of donors.

The TCR was taken from a man between 18 and 29 years old in good health. Sequencing was done on a sample of naive CD4+ T cells sorted from blood. Sample subset: CD45RA+ positively selected. The chain has TRBV27 and TRBJ2-1, with 7 nucleotides matching TRBD1. DNA of the CDR3: TGTGCCAGCAGTTCTCGGACAGGCTGGGGGCACAATGAGCAGTTCTTC. It is translated as CASSSRTGWGHNEQFF.